This T cell receptor (beta chain) was captured by sequencing in a study of blood T cell repertoires in COVID-19. Original analysis: Nucleated cell counts were estimated from reference gene primer amplification. Libraries were prepared by immunoSEQ multiplex PCR; TCRdb keeps only in-frame clonotypes and omits some of them. The V and J calls and the clone size are those of that table, but D and trimming were determined from the DNA. Among tens of thousands of clones listed, under 90% were seen once. The ends were cut back, 5 bases at V and 2 bases at J, with 14 bases in the middle. Germline V lookup: CDR1 MDHEN, CDR2 SYDVKM. The CDR3 consists of 15 residues.

Sequenced: peripheral blood. This rearrangement joins TRBV28 to TRBJ2-3, with D unresolved. This clonotype originated in a woman aged 70-85 years with acute or convalescent COVID-19. The chain's CDR3 is CASSLYGSFTDTQYF. The CDR3 DNA reads TGTGCCAGCAGTCTATACGGGTCTTTCACAGATACGCAGTATTTT.